This passage covers 5 T cell receptor beta chains from one sample sequenced in a study of beta chain features in type 1 diabetes. TCRB transcripts that were expressed got sequenced, as all of the isolated RNA had been reverse transcribed. Clones were read by immunoSEQ multiplex PCR, and TCRdb kept only the in-frame ones, dropping some. The sample carries under 450,000 clones, around 13% recorded once. Specimen: naive CD4+ T cells from blood. Source of these receptors: a man aged 30 to 39 in good health.

In this sample, this clone turned up a few times. The chain is built from TRBV7-9 and TRBJ2-1; no clear D gene. In germline, CDR1 is SEHNR, CDR2 FQNEAQ (reference sequence). Between the trimmed V and J ends, which lost 3 bases and 6 bases, there was a span of 3 bases. This CDR3 has 11 amino acids. The CDR3 is CASSLANEQFF. DNA for the CDR3: TGTGCCAGCAGCTTGGCCAATGAGCAGTTCTTC.

This chain connects TRBV9 to TRBJ2-3; perhaps D is TRBD1 or TRBD2 (5 bases each). The CDR3 totals 22 residues. From germline, CDR1 is SGDLS and CDR2 YYNGEE. Between the trimmed V and J ends, which lost 8 bases and 3 bases, there was a span of 40 bases. CDR3 nucleotide sequence: TGTGCCAGGATTGTCAGGGACGAGCCGCGAAACCCTCAGACCAAGAGGACAGATACGCAGTATTTT. Translating it yields CARIVRDEPRNPQTKRTDTQYF.

The chain has TRBV5-6 and TRBJ2-1, with TRBD2 matching 16 bases. This CDR3 comprises 16 residues. CDR1 and CDR2 (germline): SGHDT, YYEEEE. V lost 0 bases to trimming and J lost 9 bases; unmatched junction nucleotides: 3. For the CDR3, the DNA is TGTGCCAGCAGCTTGGTGGGGACTAGCGGGAGGGTTGAGCAGTTCTTC. Translating gives CASSLVGTSGRVEQFF.

The V and J genes are TRBV14 and TRBJ2-1; 8 bases are a match to TRBD2. Germline V lookup: CDR1 SGHDN, CDR2 FVKESK. The CDR3 has 16 amino acids. The junction had 5 bases not matched to a gene; V was cut back by 0 bases and J by 4 bases. In DNA form, the CDR3 reads TGTGCCAGCAGCCAAGAAGTACTAGCGGTTTACAATGAGCAGTTCTTC. This codes for CASSQEVLAVYNEQFF. The whole variable domain, remainder taken from reference TRBV14 and TRBJ2-1, is EAGVTQFPSHSVIEKGQTVTLRCDPISGHDNLYWYRRVMGKEIKFLLHFVKESKQDESGMPNNRFLAERTGGTYSTLKVQPAELEDSGVYFCASSQEVLAVYNEQFFGPGTRLTVL.

This sequence joins TRBV9 and TRBJ2-5; a possible D gene is TRBD2 (6 bases). The length of the CDR3 is 16 residues. The ends were cut back, 0 bases at V and 0 bases at J, with 12 bases in the middle. The V gene's germline CDR1 is SGDLS and CDR2 YYNGEE. CDR3 residues: CASSVGTSGYQETQYF. CDR3 DNA: TGTGCCAGCAGCGTAGGAACGAGCGGGTACCAAGAGACCCAGTACTTC.